This T cell receptor (beta chain) was recorded in a study of shared clonotypes between healthy human individuals. Positively selected for CCR7, the CD45RO-negative cells used as naive CD8 cells excluded terminally differentiated effector memory CD45RA+ cells. The assay was immunoSEQ multiplex PCR, and TCRdb's table has in-frame clones only and misses some. The repertoire holds about 2.1 million clones, with 85% to 95% as singletons. The CDR3 is made up of 16 amino acids. V lost 2 bases and J lost 0, with 12 bases in between. Germline loops: CDR1 LGHNA, CDR2 YSLEER. This chain uses TRBV4-3 with TRBJ2-3; D gene unclear. The TCR was taken from a man younger than 35 in good health. Some clones in this sample may be carry-over from other donors' samples. Material for sequencing was naive CD8+ T cells from PBMCs. The DNA for the CDR3 is TGCGCCAGCAGCCAAAACGTAGCCCCTAGCACAGATACGCAGTATTTT. Encoded protein: CASSQNVAPSTDTQYF.